What follows is one T cell receptor beta chain and its context. What it binds is unknown. Some clones are missing from TCRdb's copy, which holds only in-frame ones; the method was immunoSEQ multiplex PCR. The table includes more than 95,000 clones, roughly 87% detected once. CDR1 and CDR2 (germline): LNHDA, SQIVND (reference sequence). The V end lost 5 bases, the J end lost 6 bases, and 7 bases lay between the germline ends. The CDR3 loop spans 11 amino acids. The sample originates from a study of T cell responses to AZD1222 COVID-19 vaccine. Study-level results: Clonal diversity was possibly underestimated, and white British individuals and females predominated among donors.

The gene calls are TRBV19 and TRBJ1-2, with D hard to call. The sequence derives from an adult in good health. Sequenced material: peripheral blood, taken on day 0 of AZD1222 vaccination. The CDR3 nucleotides are TGTGCCAGTAGTCTCAGAGATGGCTACACCTTC. It codes for CASSLRDGYTF.